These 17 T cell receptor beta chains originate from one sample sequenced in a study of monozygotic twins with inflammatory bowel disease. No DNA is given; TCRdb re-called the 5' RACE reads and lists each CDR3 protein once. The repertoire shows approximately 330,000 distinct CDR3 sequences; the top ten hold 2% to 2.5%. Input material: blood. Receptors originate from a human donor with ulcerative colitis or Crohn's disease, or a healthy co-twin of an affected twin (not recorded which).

The CDR3 reads CASSSSGIVYEQYF. The chain is built from TRBV12-3 or TRBV12-4 and TRBJ2-7. The CDR3 covers 14 residues.

Here the CDR3 reads CASSQESRAWNGYTF. This chain uses TRBV3-1 with TRBJ1-2. The CDR3 contains 15 residues. Germline CDR1 and CDR2: LGHDT and YNNKEL (reference sequence).

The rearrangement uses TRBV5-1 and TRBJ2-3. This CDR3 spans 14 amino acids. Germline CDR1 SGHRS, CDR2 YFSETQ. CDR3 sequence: CASSLWALTDTQYF.

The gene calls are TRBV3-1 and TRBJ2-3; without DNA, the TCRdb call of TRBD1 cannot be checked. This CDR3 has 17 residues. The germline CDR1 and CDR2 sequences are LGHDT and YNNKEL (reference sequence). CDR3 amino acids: CASSPNAGGYRTDTQYF.

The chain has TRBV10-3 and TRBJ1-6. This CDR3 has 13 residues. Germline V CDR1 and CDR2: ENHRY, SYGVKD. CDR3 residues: CAISESLGSPLHF.

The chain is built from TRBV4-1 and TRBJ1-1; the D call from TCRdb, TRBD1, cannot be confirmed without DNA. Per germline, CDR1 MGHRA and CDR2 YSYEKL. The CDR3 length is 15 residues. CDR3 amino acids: CASSQGGGAGTEAFF.

The CDR3 reads CSARGLRTDTQYF. The chain carries TRBV20-1 and TRBJ2-3; TCRdb names TRBD2, which stays unverified in the absence of DNA. Germline values: CDR1 DFQATT, CDR2 SNEGSKA (reference sequence). This CDR3 is built from 13 residues.

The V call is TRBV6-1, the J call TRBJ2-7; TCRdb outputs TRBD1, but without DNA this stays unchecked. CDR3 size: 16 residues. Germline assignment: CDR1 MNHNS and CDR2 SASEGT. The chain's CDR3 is CASSRLSGQGINEQYF.

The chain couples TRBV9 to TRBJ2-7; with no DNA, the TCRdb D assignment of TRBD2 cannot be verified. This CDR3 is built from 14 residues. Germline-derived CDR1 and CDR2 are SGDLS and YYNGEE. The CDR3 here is CASSVGAGGYEQYF.

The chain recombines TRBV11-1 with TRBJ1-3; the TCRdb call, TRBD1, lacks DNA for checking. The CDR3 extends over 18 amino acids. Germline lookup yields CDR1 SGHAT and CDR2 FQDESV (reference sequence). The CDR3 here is CASSPREAGGLPGNTIYF.

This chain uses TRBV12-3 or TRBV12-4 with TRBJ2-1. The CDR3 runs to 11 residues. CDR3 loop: CASSDLNEQFF.

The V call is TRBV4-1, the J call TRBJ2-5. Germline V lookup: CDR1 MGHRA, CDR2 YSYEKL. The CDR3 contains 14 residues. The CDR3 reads CASSHDSTDGTQYF.

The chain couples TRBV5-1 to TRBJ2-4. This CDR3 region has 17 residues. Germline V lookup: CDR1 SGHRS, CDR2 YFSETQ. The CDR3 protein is CASSFDPDRVGKNIQYF.

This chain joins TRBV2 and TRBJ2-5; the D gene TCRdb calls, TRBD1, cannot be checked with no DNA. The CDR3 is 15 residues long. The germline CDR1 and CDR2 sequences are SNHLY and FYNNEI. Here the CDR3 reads CASGGVRGREKTQYF.

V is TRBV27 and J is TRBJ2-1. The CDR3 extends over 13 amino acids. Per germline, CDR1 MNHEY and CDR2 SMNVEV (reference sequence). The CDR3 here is CASSLSYLNEQFF.

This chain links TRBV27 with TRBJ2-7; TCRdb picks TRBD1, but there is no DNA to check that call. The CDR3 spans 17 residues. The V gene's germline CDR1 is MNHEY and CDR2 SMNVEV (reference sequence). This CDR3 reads CASSFTGTGVSVGEQYF.

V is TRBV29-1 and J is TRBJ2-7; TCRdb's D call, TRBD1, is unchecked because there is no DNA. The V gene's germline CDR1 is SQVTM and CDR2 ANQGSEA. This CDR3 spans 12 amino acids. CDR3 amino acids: CSVVEGAYEQYF.